These 19 T cell receptor beta chains share one sample of origin, sequenced in a study of T-cell reconstitution after alpha-beta-depleted transplantation in children. Unique molecular identifiers were incorporated during preparation of the TCRbeta library. TCRdb used MiXCR to reprocess the PCR reads, holding one entry per CDR3 protein. In the table there are 350,000 to 450,000 distinct CDR3 sequences, 13% of which are singletons. The sequencing here drew on PBMCs, taken from the stem cell graft. The source is a human donor who donated a stem cell graft to a child with Fanconi anemia.

The CDR3 DNA follows: TGTGCCAGCAGCGCTCGCCAGGGTACAACAACTAATGAAAAACTGTTTTTT. Translated, it gives CASSARQGTTTNEKLFF. V usage is TRBV4-2 and J usage is TRBJ1-4; the D gene is possibly TRBD1 (5 bases). V lost 5 bases, J lost 0 bases, and 16 bases lay in between. CDR1 is LGHNA, CDR2 YNFKEQ, per germline. The CDR3 contains 17 residues.

This clonotype was seen more than once but under ten times. The chain links TRBV4-3 to TRBJ1-3, with 7 bases lining up with TRBD1. The V and J ends lost 4 bases and 0 bases, in that order; junction bases with no gene match: 3. The germline gives CDR1 LGHNA, CDR2 YSLEER. The CDR3 is 15 amino acids. This CDR3 reads CASSPDRDSGNTIYF. In nucleotides, the CDR3 is TGCGCCAGCAGCCCCGACAGGGACTCTGGAAACACCATATATTTT.

The chain has TRBV15 and TRBJ1-2, with a possible D match to TRBD1 (5 bases). This CDR3 comprises 16 residues. Trimming shortened V by 3 bases and J by 6 bases, and 20 bases separated the two germline ends. The germline V gene encodes CDR1 LNHNV and CDR2 YYDKDF (reference sequence). The CDR3 nucleotides are TGTGCCACCAGCAGGGGTTCGCACGGGGCCCTTGATGGCTACACCTTC. As protein: CATSRGSHGALDGYTF.

Note on this clonotype: A much larger clonotype is one base distant, so this may be a read error. The chain links TRBV9 to TRBJ2-3; D gene ambiguous. CDR3 length: 14 residues. The germline V gene encodes CDR1 SGDLS and CDR2 YYNGEE. CDR3 bases: TGTGCCGGCAGCGTAGGGTCCTCGGGAGATACGCAGTATTTT. This codes for CAGSVGSSGDTQYF.

V and J are TRBV12-3 or TRBV12-4 and TRBJ1-1; 8 bases map to TRBD1. The CDR3 spans 13 residues. J was trimmed by 7 bases and V by 5 bases; bases with no gene match: 6. CDR3 protein: CASSPGQAFEAFF. As DNA, the CDR3 is TGTGCCAGCAGTCCGGGACAGGCGTTTGAAGCTTTCTTT.

This clonotype was seen a few times. The chain employs TRBV5-1 and TRBJ2-2; maybe TRBD1 (5 bases). Trimming cost V 3 bases and J 2 bases, with 8 bases left between them. The CDR3 spans 14 residues. Per the germline V gene, CDR1 is SGHRS and CDR2 is YFSETQ. CDR3 region: CASSYDSNTGELFF. CDR3 sequence (DNA): TGCGCCAGCAGCTATGACAGCAACACCGGGGAGCTGTTTTTT. Using reference TRBV5-1 and TRBJ2-2 for the parts outside the CDR3, the full variable domain is KAGVTQTPRYLIKTRGQQVTLSCSPISGHRSVSWYQQTPGQGLQFLFEYFSETQRNKGNFPGRFSGRQFSNSRSEMNVSTLELGDSALYLCASSYDSNTGELFFGEGSRLTVL.

This clonotype was seen only a few times. This chain links TRBV7-8 with TRBJ2-1; D is unclear. There are 13 residues in the CDR3. The germline gives CDR1 SGHVS, CDR2 FQNEAQ. Trimming pared 3 bases from V and 7 bases from J, leaving 10 bases between. CDR3 region: CASSFLFLNEQFF. CDR3 nucleotide sequence: TGTGCCAGCAGCTTTTTGTTCCTAAATGAGCAGTTCTTC.

This clonotype was recorded at least ten times. This sequence joins TRBV7-9 and TRBJ2-2; D is perhaps TRBD2 (5 bases). CDR3 length: 17 amino acids. Germline-derived CDR1 and CDR2 are SEHNR and FQNEAQ (reference sequence). Trimming pared 2 bases from V and 3 bases from J, leaving 16 bases between. DNA of the CDR3: TGTGCCAGCAGCTTAACCCCGGGAAGAGGATACACCGGGGAGCTGTTTTTT. Its translation is CASSLTPGRGYTGELFF.

This clonotype has a count of ten or more. This chain uses TRBV5-5 with TRBJ2-5; possibly TRBD2 for D (6 bases). V was trimmed by 4 bases and J by 5 bases, leaving 15 bases between them. The CDR3 length is 14 residues. Germline loops: CDR1 SGHKS, CDR2 YYEKEE (reference sequence). The CDR3 loop reads CASSPLGGFETQYF. CDR3 in DNA: TGTGCCAGCAGCCCATTGGGGGGTTTTGAGACCCAGTACTTC. The full variable domain, with the rest looked up from reference TRBV5-5 and TRBJ2-5, is DAGVTQSPTHLIKTRGQQVTLRCSPISGHKSVSWYQQVLGQGPQFIFQYYEKEERGRGNFPDRFSARQFPNYSSELNVNALLLGDSALYLCASSPLGGFETQYFGPGTRLLVL.

The chain uses TRBV12-3 or TRBV12-4 and TRBJ1-1, with D possibly matching TRBD1 (5 bases). The CDR3 totals 13 residues. V lost 4 bases, J lost 8 bases, and 14 bases lay in between. DNA of the CDR3: TGTGCCAGCAGTTGGGGCTCACCTTACGAAGCTTTCTTT. It translates to CASSWGSPYEAFF.

V gene TRBV9 combines with J gene TRBJ2-1; 12 nucleotides match TRBD2. This CDR3 is built from 18 residues. Germline lookup yields CDR1 SGDLS and CDR2 YYNGEE. V gave up 4 bases and J gave up 0 bases; unmatched junction bases: 8. CDR3 sequence (DNA): TGTGCCAGCAGCCTCAGGGGGGGACTAGCGGGCTCCTACAATGAGCAGTTCTTC. Amino acids: CASSLRGGLAGSYNEQFF.

The chain recombines TRBV21-1 with TRBJ1-3; TRBD1, as called in the table, went unchecked against the DNA. TRBV21-1 is listed as a pseudogene. This CDR3 has 18 amino acids. This CDR3 is CASSKGDRVACSGNTIYF. CDR3 coding DNA: TGTGCCAGCAGCAAAGGGGACAGGGTTGCTTGCTCTGGAAACACCATATATTTT.

This clonotype came up many times. This chain connects TRBV7-2 to TRBJ2-1; 11 bases are a match to TRBD2. The CDR3 is 17 residues long. CDR1 is SGHTA, CDR2 FQGNSA, per germline. The junction had 11 bases not matched to a gene; V was cut back by 2 bases and J by 8 bases. CDR3: CASSLIAGGPPTYEQFF. Here the CDR3 DNA reads TGTGCCAGCAGCTTAATAGCGGGGGGGCCTCCTACCTATGAGCAGTTCTTC.

The rearrangement uses TRBV28 and TRBJ2-1; 9 bases map to TRBD2. Trimming removed 5 bases from V and 6 bases from J; junction bases left unmatched: 11. This CDR3 contains 16 residues. CDR1 and CDR2 from the germline V gene are MDHEN and SYDVKM. The CDR3 loop reads CASSPQEREDSNEQFF. The DNA of the CDR3 is TGTGCCAGCAGTCCCCAGGAGCGGGAGGACTCCAATGAGCAGTTCTTC.

This clonotype was seen only a few times. The V gene is TRBV5-1, the J gene TRBJ2-2; 10 bases match TRBD1. From germline, CDR1 is SGHRS and CDR2 YFSETQ. V lost 3 bases and J lost 5; bases outside the gene matches: 4. The CDR3 is 15 amino acids. As DNA, the CDR3 is TGCGCCAGCAGCTGGACAGGGGGAGGAACCGGGGAGCTGTTTTTT. This translates into CASSWTGGGTGELFF.

The chain recombines TRBV6-2 or TRBV6-3 with TRBJ1-1; D not resolved. The CDR3 sequence is 13 residues long. Germline CDR1 and CDR2: MNHEY and SVGEGT. V was trimmed by 6 bases and J by 1 base, leaving 9 bases between them. The CDR3 region is CASRKEANTEAFF. The CDR3 region has the DNA TGTGCCAGCAGGAAAGAAGCGAACACTGAAGCTTTCTTT.

The V call is TRBV6-5, the J call TRBJ2-2; 7 nucleotides match TRBD1. The germline V gene encodes CDR1 MNHEY and CDR2 SVGAGI. The CDR3 is 15 amino acids. V lost 4 bases, J lost 3 bases, and 5 bases stayed unmatched. The CDR3 reads CASSLEGADTGELFF. DNA for the CDR3: TGTGCCAGCAGTTTAGAGGGGGCCGACACCGGGGAGCTGTTTTTT.

This chain uses TRBV10-1 with TRBJ2-7; 8 bases agree with TRBD1. The length of the CDR3 is 23 residues. Germline V gives CDR1 WNHNN, CDR2 SYGVQD (reference sequence). Trimming cost V 4 bases and J 5 bases; bases outside gene matches: 34. CDR3 bases: TGCGCCAGCAGTGCCCAATCGCCCTTCGGACAACATCGGACAGGGCCAAAGTCCCACGAGCAGTACGTC. Residues: CASSAQSPFGQHRTGPKSHEQYV.

This clonotype came up a few times. The V call is TRBV11-2, the J call TRBJ2-5, with TRBD2 matching 10 bases. The germline V gene has CDR1 SGHAT and CDR2 FQNNGV. The CDR3 contains 16 residues. Trimming removed 4 bases from V and 4 bases from J; junction bases left unmatched: 9. CDR3 sequence (DNA): TGTGCCAGCAGCTCCATGTGGAGCGGGGGGGCAGAGACCCAGTACTTC. It specifies CASSSMWSGGAETQYF.